The 11 T cell receptor beta chains below all came from one sample that was sequenced in a study of beta chain features in type 1 diabetes. What was sequenced were expressed TCRB transcripts, since all of the isolated RNA had been reverse transcribed. Repertoires were generated with immunoSEQ multiplex PCR, while TCRdb's copy carries only in-frame clones and drops some. The table includes 250,000 or so clones, 25% to 35% detected once. The sequenced sample consisted of central memory CD4+ T cells from blood. All receptors derive from a man under 40 in good health.

This chain joins TRBV6-5 and TRBJ1-6; the D is unclear. V was clipped by 0 bases and J by 7 bases, with 7 bases between them. Germline CDR1 and CDR2: MNHEY and SVGAGI. The CDR3 covers 14 residues. CDR3: CASSYSSRNSPLHF. CDR3 DNA: TGTGCCAGCAGTTACTCATCCCGAAATTCACCCCTCCACTTT.

Turning to this clone: At one of its ends the junction is not consistent with the germline gene, which may arise from a read error. The chain has TRBV10-3 and TRBJ2-5; perhaps D is TRBD1 or TRBD2 (5 bases each). The germline V gene encodes CDR1 ENHRY and CDR2 SYGVKD. The CDR3 sequence is 14 residues long. The CDR3 sequence: CASSYGVRDETQYF. CDR3 coding DNA: TGTGCCAGCAGTTACGGAGTCAGGGACGAGACCCAGTACTTC.

This clone showed up just a few times. V gene TRBV2 combines with J gene TRBJ2-5, with D possibly matching TRBD2 (5 bases). Trimming left V 6 bases short and J 7 bases short, with 12 bases between. The CDR3 length is 12 residues. Germline V lookup: CDR1 SNHLY, CDR2 FYNNEI. DNA for the CDR3: TGTGCCAGCAGAGACACGGGGTGGACCCAGTACTTC. This sequence encodes CASRDTGWTQYF.

The chain recombines TRBV5-1 with TRBJ1-2, with D unresolved. With 0 bases removed from V and 2 bases from J, the gap between germline ends came to 2 bases. Germline loops: CDR1 SGHRS, CDR2 YFSETQ. The CDR3 spans 12 residues. CDR3 sequence (DNA): TGCGCCAGCAGCTTGGCCAACTATGGCTACACCTTC. Translation gives CASSLANYGYTF.

This clone occurred a few times. This chain joins TRBV30 and TRBJ1-6, with D maybe TRBD1 (6 bases). Looked up from germline, CDR1 is GTSNPN and CDR2 is SVGIG (reference sequence). V dropped 0 bases and J dropped 7 bases, with 13 bases sitting between them. This CDR3 comprises 15 residues. As DNA, the CDR3 is TGTGCCTGGAGTGTACTGGACAGCGGGAATTCACCCCTCCACTTT. It is translated as CAWSVLDSGNSPLHF.

This clone was counted a few times. The V gene is TRBV7-9, the J gene TRBJ1-5; TRBD1 matches at 8 bases. The CDR3 covers 15 residues. The germline gives CDR1 SEHNR, CDR2 FQNEAQ (reference sequence). Trimming removed 2 bases from V and 6 bases from J; junction bases left unmatched: 6. CDR3 residues: CASSLPGDRLQPQHF. The CDR3 DNA sequence: TGTGCCAGCAGCTTACCCGGGGACAGGCTTCAGCCCCAGCATTTT. Based on the CDR3 plus reference TRBV7-9 and TRBJ1-5, the full variable domain is DTGVSQNPRHKITKRGQNVTFRCDPISEHNRLYWYRQTLGQGPEFLTYFQNEAQLEKSRLLSDRFSAERPKGSFSTLEIQRTEQGDSAMYLCASSLPGDRLQPQHFGDGTRLSIL.

The V gene is TRBV15, the J gene TRBJ2-5, with D maybe TRBD2 (5 bases). CDR3 size: 14 residues. Trimming cost V 3 bases and J 7 bases, with 15 bases left between them. Germline CDR1 LNHNV, CDR2 YYDKDF (reference sequence). CDR3 amino acids: CATSSAGGSGTQYF. As DNA, the CDR3 is TGTGCCACCAGCAGCGCAGGCGGCAGCGGGACCCAGTACTTC.

This clone has only a few counts. This chain connects TRBV4-2 to TRBJ2-7; 7 positions match TRBD2. Germline CDR1 reads LGHNA; CDR2 reads YNFKEQ. The CDR3 is made up of 17 amino acids. V dropped 3 bases and J dropped 0; count of bases not matched to a gene: 11. The CDR3 DNA is TGTGCCAGCAGCCACTCGGGAGCGGGATTTAACTCCTACGAGCAGTACTTC. It yields the protein CASSHSGAGFNSYEQYF.

This clone has a count of ten or more. The J gene is TRBJ2-7, the V gene TRBV25-1; D perhaps matches TRBD1 (5 bases). Germline loops: CDR1 MGHDK, CDR2 SYGVNS. The CDR3 spans 13 residues. V was clipped by 5 bases and J by 5 bases, with 13 bases between them. This CDR3 reads CASSRAGNNEQYF. CDR3 bases: TGTGCCAGCAGTCGGGCAGGGAATAACGAGCAGTACTTC.

This clone came up a few times. The CDR3, as DNA: TGCGCCAGCAGTCAAATAGGACGGCGAGGAGTCTCCTACGAGCAGTACTTC. As protein: CASSQIGRRGVSYEQYF. The V call is TRBV23-1, the J call TRBJ2-7; D remains unclear. TRBV23-1 qualifies as an ORF whose function is uncertain. The CDR3 sequence is 17 residues long. Trimming cost V 2 bases and J 0 bases, with 17 bases left between them.

The chain couples TRBV6-1 to TRBJ1-2; D call uncertain. Germline V CDR1 and CDR2: MNHNS, SASEGT. Trimming took off 4 bases at V and 4 bases at J, with 10 bases between the two ends. This CDR3 is 13 amino acids long. Here the CDR3 DNA reads TGTGCCAGCAGTGTGCCAGGAACCTATGGCTACACCTTC. Protein product: CASSVPGTYGYTF.